This T cell receptor beta chain was sequenced during a study of T cell changes during pregnancy in multiple sclerosis. TCRdb's table, derived via immunoSEQ multiplex PCR, lists solely in-frame clones and lacks some. The sample includes just under 65,000 clones, 91% seen only once; the top ten take 1% to 1.5%. Trimming cost V 3 bases and J 4 bases, with 13 bases left between them. Germline-derived CDR1 and CDR2 are SEHNR and FQNEAQ (reference sequence). The CDR3 loop spans 15 amino acids. The TCR sequence derives from a female donor in good health, enrolled as a control in a pregnancy study. The source was peripheral blood, collected after pregnancy. The J gene is TRBJ2-1, the V gene TRBV7-9; D remains ambiguous. CDR3 amino acids: CASSLVLEAYNEQFF. In DNA form, the CDR3 reads TGTGCCAGCAGCTTGGTCCTAGAGGCATACAATGAGCAGTTCTTC.